Presented here are 2 T cell receptor beta chains from one specimen sequenced in a study of shared clonotypes between healthy human individuals. Profiling relied on immunoSEQ multiplex PCR, and the TCRdb table lists in-frame clones only, not all of them. The table lists some 630,000 clones, less than 80% of them singletons. Material for sequencing was memory CD4+ T cells sorted from blood. Subset reported: CD45RA-negative fraction. These receptors were obtained from a woman in her 30s in good health.

V is TRBV7-8 and J is TRBJ2-1, with 10 bases matching TRBD2. The CDR3 totals 16 residues. The germline gives CDR1 SGHVS, CDR2 FQNEAQ. With 4 bases clipped from V and 5 bases from J, the junction kept 8 bases outside the gene matches. The CDR3 here is CASSSPLAGVNNEQFF. In DNA form, the CDR3 reads TGTGCCAGCAGCTCCCCCCTAGCGGGAGTCAACAATGAGCAGTTCTTC.

This chain joins TRBV6-6 and TRBJ2-7; D is perhaps TRBD2 (7 bases). Trimming shortened V by 2 bases and J by 2 bases, and 13 bases separated the two germline ends. The CDR3 has 15 residues. Germline-derived CDR1 and CDR2 are MNHNY and SVGAGI (reference sequence). CDR3 nucleotides: TGTGCCAGCAGTTACGGGGGGGACAACCCCTACGAGCAGTACTTC. Protein: CASSYGGDNPYEQYF.